This T cell receptor (beta chain) was identified in a study of response to subunit inactivated influenza vaccine. Study-wide results and limits: T cells newly recruited by each seasonal influenza vaccination are few, the authors suggested.

TCRdb re-derived calls from the RT-PCR reads in MiXCR, one entry per CDR3 protein. The table includes some 800,000 distinct CDR3 sequences, 21% detected once. This clonotype was detected only a few times. Its cognate antigen is unknown. The receptor was derived from a man between 50 and 59 years old who received an inactivated influenza vaccine. This specimen consisted of PBMCs from blood, obtained about 5 days after vaccination.

The DNA of the CDR3 is TGTGCCAGCAGCCATAGGACAGGGGGTGAAGCTTTCTTT. Its translation is CASSHRTGGEAFF. This chain links TRBV6-1 with TRBJ1-1, with TRBD1 matching over 10 bases. Trimming removed 6 bases from V and 7 bases from J; junction bases left unmatched: 5. Germline V gene lookup returns CDR1 MNHNS and CDR2 SASEGT. The CDR3 extends over 13 amino acids.